This is a list of T cell receptor beta chains from one sample in a study of cytomegalovirus exposure and HLA in healthy donors. Repertoires were generated with immunoSEQ multiplex PCR, while TCRdb's copy carries only in-frame clones and drops some. The repertoire includes about 130,000 clones, about 85% of them detected once, and more than 1.5% sits in the top ten. Sample: PBMCs. The receptors stem from a boy younger than 18 in good health and CMV-seronegative. The CDR3 runs from the conserved cysteine through the conserved F or W. The D gene is left open where the match is weak. Rows give clone size only sometimes, using once, few, many, or a class for an expanded clone.

V	J	size	D	CDR3	DNA
TRBV25-1	TRBJ1-1	.	.	CASSEWPLTENTEAFF	TGTGCCAGCAGTGAATGGCCTTTAACAGAGAACACTGAAGCTTTCTTT
TRBV5-1	TRBJ1-4	.	.	CASSPTVGGSNEKLFF	TGCGCCAGCAGCCCCACCGTGGGGGGGAGTAATGAAAAACTGTTTTTT
TRBV30	TRBJ1-5	.	TRBD1	CAWSFGTVLNQPQHF	TGTGCCTGGAGTTTTGGGACAGTCCTCAATCAGCCCCAGCATTTT
TRBV29-1	TRBJ2-1	.	.	CSVPRDKSYNEQFF	TGCAGCGTTCCCCGGGACAAGTCCTACAATGAGCAGTTCTTC
TRBV7-2	TRBJ2-2	.	.	CASSLESGPNTGELFF	TGTGCCAGCAGCTTAGAGAGCGGACCGAACACCGGGGAGCTGTTTTTT
TRBV18	TRBJ2-4	.	.	CASSPGQKNIQYF	TGTGCCAGCTCACCTGGACAGAAAAACATTCAGTACTTC
TRBV2	TRBJ1-1	.	.	CASRGGHPTNTEAFF	TGTGCCAGCAGAGGGGGACACCCCACGAACACTGAAGCTTTCTTT
TRBV6-1	TRBJ1-2	.	.	CASSELRPSYGHTF	TGTGCCAGCAGTGAACTCAGGCCATCCTATGGCCACACCTTC
TRBV2	TRBJ1-3	.	TRBD1	CASSSDRTGNTIYF	TGTGCCAGCAGCTCGGACAGGACTGGAAACACCATATATTTT
TRBV6-6	TRBJ1-6	.	.	CASKRGRDNSPLHF	TGTGCCAGCAAAAGGGGTCGCGATAATTCACCCCTCCACTTT
TRBV5-4	TRBJ2-7	.	TRBD2	CASSYPGLATLDEQYF	TGTGCCAGCAGTTATCCGGGACTAGCGACCCTAGACGAGCAGTACTTC
TRBV4-1	TRBJ1-1	.	.	CASSQQGEAFF	TGCGCCAGCAGCCAGCAGGGGGAAGCTTTCTTT
TRBV7-9	TRBJ2-7	.	TRBD1	CAGGGQGNLLSYEQYF	TGTGCCGGGGGGGGACAGGGTAACCTCCTCTCCTACGAGCAGTACTTC
TRBV13	TRBJ1-2	once	TRBD1	CASSTGQNYGYTF	TGTGCCAGCAGCACGGGACAGAACTATGGCTACACCTTC
TRBV13	TRBJ2-7	.	.	CASSDRTVREQYF	TGTGCCAGCAGCGACAGGACAGTGCGCGAGCAGTACTTC
TRBV7-7	TRBJ1-2	.	.	CASSFHGAQLYGYTF	TGTGCCAGCAGCTTCCATGGGGCGCAACTCTATGGCTACACCTTC
TRBV9	TRBJ1-1	once	.	CASSADEGRSTEAFF	TGTGCCAGCAGCGCTGACGAGGGCAGGAGCACTGAAGCTTTCTTT
TRBV4-1	TRBJ1-1	few	.	CASSPIGDTEAFF	TGCGCCAGCAGCCCCATCGGGGACACTGAAGCTTTCTTT
TRBV30	TRBJ2-3	once	.	CAWSALRGGTDTQYF	TGTGCCTGGAGTGCCCTTCGCGGGGGCACAGATACGCAGTATTTT
TRBV5-5	TRBJ1-1	.	.	CASSKQGPGAFF	TGTGCCAGCAGCAAACAGGGCCCCGGGGCTTTCTTT
TRBV7-8	TRBJ1-1	.	.	CASSLEGQNTEAFF	TGTGCCAGCAGCTTGGAAGGACAGAACACTGAAGCTTTCTTT
TRBV7-9	TRBJ2-1	few	TRBD2	CASSPGLAGNNEQFF	TGTGCCAGCAGTCCTGGACTAGCGGGGAACAATGAGCAGTTCTTC
TRBV21-1	TRBJ1-1	.	.	CASSKEGQGTLEAFF	TGTGCCAGCAGCAAAGAGGGACAGGGTACTCTTGAAGCTTTCTTT
TRBV6-1	TRBJ1-2	.	.	CASSELARALDGYTF	TGTGCCAGCAGTGAACTGGCCAGGGCATTGGATGGCTACACCTTC
TRBV7-2	TRBJ2-7	.	.	CASSLEVGTGSF	.
TRBV29-1	TRBJ1-4	.	TRBD1	CSVGFQGGEKLFF	TGCAGCGTTGGGTTCCAGGGGGGAGAAAAACTGTTTTTT
TRBV2	TRBJ2-5	.	TRBD2	CASSGVAGGETQYF	TGTGCCAGCAGTGGAGTAGCGGGGGGAGAGACCCAGTACTTC
TRBV9	TRBJ1-2	.	.	CASSENTGSHHGGYTF	TGTGCCAGCAGCGAAAATACAGGGTCCCACCACGGTGGCTACACCTTC
TRBV6-1	TRBJ2-1	.	TRBD1	CASDSGQGHGEQFF	TGTGCCAGCGATTCGGGACAGGGTCATGGGGAGCAGTTCTTC
TRBV7-2	TRBJ2-2	.	TRBD1	CASSREAGGSGELFF	TGTGCCAGCAGCCGCGAGGCAGGGGGCAGCGGGGAGCTGTTTTTT
TRBV9	TRBJ2-1	.	TRBD1	CASSVGSRTGGANSYNEQFF	TGTGCCAGCAGCGTAGGGTCAAGGACAGGGGGCGCGAACTCCTACAATGAGCAGTTCTTC
TRBV5-4	TRBJ1-1	few	.	CASSLKGGLSFF	TGTGCCAGCAGCTTGAAGGGGGGGCTATCTTTCTTT
TRBV5-1	TRBJ2-7	.	TRBD2	CASSLAGEPTSITYEQYF	TGCGCCAGCAGCTTAGCGGGAGAGCCTACTAGTATCACTTACGAGCAGTACTTC